The 3 T cell receptor beta chains below come from one sample, sequenced in a study of beta chain features in type 1 diabetes. Whole-study results and caveats: In all four CD4+ subsets, TCRB CDR3 length was significantly, moderately reduced in type 1 diabetes.

Antigens for these TCRs are unknown. What was sequenced were expressed TCRB transcripts, since all of the isolated RNA had been reverse transcribed. Sequencing was performed with immunoSEQ multiplex PCR; in TCRdb, only in-frame clones are kept and a portion is missing. The table has roughly 260,000 clones, roughly 20% seen once. Sequencing input: naive CD4+ T cells from blood. These receptors all stem from a woman aged 40 to 50 with type 1 diabetes.

The chain carries TRBV6-6 and TRBJ1-5; D uncertain. The V end lost 10 bases, the J end lost 7 bases, and 14 bases lay between the germline ends. Germline loops: CDR1 MNHNY, CDR2 SVGAGI (reference sequence). This CDR3 comprises 12 residues. The CDR3 sequence is CATSYVRQPQHF. CDR3 bases: TGTGCCACCTCATATGTACGGCAGCCCCAGCATTTT.

The chain joins TRBV4-2 to TRBJ1-3; D remains unclear. Trimming cost V 0 bases and J 3 bases, with 15 bases left between them. CDR1 and CDR2 from the germline V gene are LGHNA and YNFKEQ. There are 17 residues in the CDR3. The CDR3 spells CASSQDVTSSGGNTIYF. The CDR3 DNA reads TGTGCCAGCAGCCAAGATGTAACCTCTTCAGGTGGAAACACCATATATTTT.

This chain links TRBV18 with TRBJ1-5; D possibly corresponds to TRBD1 (5 bases). V gave up 0 bases and J gave up 3 bases, with 18 bases separating them. This CDR3 comprises 18 residues. The germline CDR1 and CDR2 sequences are KGHSH and LQKENI. CDR3 nucleotides: TGTGCCAGCTCACCACCGGTATCCCCAGGGATGTACAATCAGCCCCAGCATTTT. It yields the protein CASSPPVSPGMYNQPQHF.